Sequencing of this T cell receptor (beta chain) was carried out in a study of blood T cell repertoires in COVID-19. In the study overall: COVID-19 samples, acute and convalescent, were from the United States, Italy and Spain. T cells, B-cell-depleted T cells, or PBMCs supplied cDNA or gDNA.

The CDR3 is made up of 15 amino acids. Germline loops: CDR1 MNHEY, CDR2 SMNVEV (reference sequence). Deletions cut 10 bases from V and 4 bases from J, with 22 bases between. Study processing details: Amplification of reference gene primers was used by the study to estimate nucleated cell counts. Clones were read by immunoSEQ multiplex PCR, and TCRdb kept only the in-frame ones, dropping some. That table is the source of V, J and clone size, and D and trimming were worked out from the DNA. Seen here are 150,000 or so clones, 80% to 85% observed once, and the top ten hold 4%. The chain carries TRBV27 and TRBJ2-5; D uncertain. The specimen sequenced was peripheral blood. The TCR comes from a woman aged 60-75 years with acute or convalescent COVID-19. The CDR3 loop reads CATIKNWAVGETQYF. CDR3 nucleotide sequence: TGTGCCACCATAAAGAATTGGGCAGTCGGAGAGACCCAGTACTTC.